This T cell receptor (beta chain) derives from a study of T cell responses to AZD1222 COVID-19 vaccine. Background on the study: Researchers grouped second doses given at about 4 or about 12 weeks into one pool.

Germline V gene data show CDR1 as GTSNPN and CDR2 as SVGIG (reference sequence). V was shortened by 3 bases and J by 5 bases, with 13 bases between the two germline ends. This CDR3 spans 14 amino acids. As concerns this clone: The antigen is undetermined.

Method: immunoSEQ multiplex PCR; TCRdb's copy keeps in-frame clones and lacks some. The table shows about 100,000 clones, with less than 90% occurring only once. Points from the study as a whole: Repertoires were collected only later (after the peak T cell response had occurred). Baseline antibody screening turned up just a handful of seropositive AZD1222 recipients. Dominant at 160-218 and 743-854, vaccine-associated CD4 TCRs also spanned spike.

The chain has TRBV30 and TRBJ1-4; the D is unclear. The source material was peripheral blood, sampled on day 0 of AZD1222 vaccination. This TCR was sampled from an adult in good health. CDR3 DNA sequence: TGTGCCTGGAGCACGTTTGGAGCCAATGAAAAACTGTTTTTT. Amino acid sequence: CAWSTFGANEKLFF.